These 31 T cell receptor beta chains came from one sample sequenced in a study of OX40 agonist ivuxolimab in advanced cancers. This table comes from immunoSEQ multiplex PCR, and its TCRdb copy is limited to in-frame clones, with some not included. The data show roughly 68,000 clones, roughly nine tenths seen once. Here the sequenced sample was CD4+ or CD8+ T cells sorted from blood, taken in a trial of the OX40 agonist ivuxolimab. The receptors were sampled from an adult with an advanced solid tumor such as melanoma, head and neck, liver or kidney cancer.

This rearrangement joins TRBV5-1 to TRBJ2-1; 7 bases match TRBD1. The CDR3 is made up of 15 amino acids. The V gene's germline CDR1 is SGHRS and CDR2 YFSETQ. The trim removed 9 bases at V and 7 bases at J, leaving 16 bases unmatched. This CDR3 reads CANPPGTVFWNEQFF. The CDR3 coding sequence is TGCGCCAATCCCCCCGGGACAGTTTTTTGGAATGAGCAGTTCTTC. The complete variable domain, with remaining parts taken from reference TRBV5-1 and TRBJ2-1, reads KAGVTQTPRYLIKTRGQQVTLSCSPISGHRSVSWYQQTPGQGLQFLFEYFSETQRNKGNFPGRFSGRQFSNSRSEMNVSTLELGDSALYLCANPPGTVFWNEQFFGPGTRLTVL.

V and J are TRBV7-9 and TRBJ2-7, with 10 bases identical to TRBD2. The germline V gene has CDR1 SEHNR and CDR2 FQNEAQ (reference sequence). This CDR3 contains 14 residues. Germline trimming cut 5 bases from V and 3 bases from J; bases unmatched to any gene: 4. The DNA for the CDR3 is TGTGCCAGCAGCAGTACTAGCGGGATCTACGAGCAGTACTTC. Its protein is CASSSTSGIYEQYF.

The chain joins TRBV5-1 to TRBJ2-1; D not resolved. Germline loops: CDR1 SGHRS, CDR2 YFSETQ. The CDR3 is 14 amino acids. V shed 4 bases and J shed 2 bases, with 10 bases lying between them. In DNA, the CDR3 is TGCGCCAGCAGCCTACAAGACACCTACAATGAGCAGTTCTTC. It specifies CASSLQDTYNEQFF. The whole variable domain, remainder taken from reference TRBV5-1 and TRBJ2-1, is KAGVTQTPRYLIKTRGQQVTLSCSPISGHRSVSWYQQTPGQGLQFLFEYFSETQRNKGNFPGRFSGRQFSNSRSEMNVSTLELGDSALYLCASSLQDTYNEQFFGPGTRLTVL.

The V and J genes are TRBV6-5 and TRBJ1-1, with D possibly matching TRBD1 (6 bases). CDR3 size: 14 residues. Trimming left V 0 bases short and J 3 bases short, with 8 bases between. Germline V gene data show CDR1 as MNHEY and CDR2 as SVGAGI. The CDR3 DNA reads TGTGCCAGCAGTTACTCCGGACAGTACACTGAAGCTTTCTTT. Amino acid sequence: CASSYSGQYTEAFF.

The chain is built from TRBV6-5 and TRBJ2-7; D not resolved. The CDR3 runs 13 residues. V was pared by 2 bases and J by 6 bases, with 11 bases between. CDR1 is MNHEY, CDR2 SVGAGI, per germline. In DNA, the CDR3 is TGTGCCAGCAGTTACCCGACGGCGGCCGAGCAGTACTTC. This encodes CASSYPTAAEQYF.

The chain carries TRBV7-9 and TRBJ2-1; TRBD2 matches 8 bases. The CDR3 is 15 amino acids. Germline CDR1 SEHNR, CDR2 FQNEAQ (reference sequence). The V segment lost 1 base and the J segment 8 bases; nucleotides outside the gene matches: 7. DNA of the CDR3: TGTGCCAGCAGCTTAGTTAGCGGGACTCGCGATGAGCAGTTCTTC. Its translation is CASSLVSGTRDEQFF.

The chain is built from TRBV2 and TRBJ1-2; D gene unclear. Germline loops: CDR1 SNHLY, CDR2 FYNNEI. The CDR3 spans 16 residues. V lost 2 bases, J lost 6 bases, and 19 bases lay in between. CDR3 loop: CASSEIAVPSGDGYTF. Here the CDR3 DNA reads TGTGCCAGCAGTGAAATCGCGGTTCCTAGTGGGGATGGCTACACCTTC.

The CDR3 spells CASSAGTSGSYNEQFF. CDR3 DNA: TGTGCCAGCAGCGCCGGGACTAGCGGGTCCTACAATGAGCAGTTCTTC. This chain uses TRBV9 with TRBJ2-1, with 12 bases aligning to TRBD2. The CDR3 is 16 amino acids. Trimming cost V 3 bases and J 1 base; bases outside gene matches: 2. The V gene's germline CDR1 is SGDLS and CDR2 YYNGEE.

This clone was detected only a few times. The chain carries TRBV5-1 and TRBJ1-1, with TRBD1 as a possible D gene (6 bases). V was trimmed by 5 bases and J by 5 bases, leaving 16 bases between them. Germline V lookup: CDR1 SGHRS, CDR2 YFSETQ. This CDR3 region has 14 residues. This CDR3 reads CASSVQGMETEAFF. The CDR3 nucleotides read TGCGCCAGCAGTGTCCAGGGGATGGAAACTGAAGCTTTCTTT.

CDR3 sequence: CASSDLVLVQYF. CDR3 in DNA: TGTGCCAGCAGTGACCTTGTCTTGGTGCAGTATTTT. The chain uses TRBV25-1 and TRBJ2-3; D remains ambiguous. This CDR3 is built from 12 residues. Germline CDR1 MGHDK, CDR2 SYGVNS. V was pared by 3 bases and J by 11 bases, with 12 bases between.

V gene TRBV20-1 combines with J gene TRBJ2-1, with D possibly TRBD2 on 5 matching bases. Germline V gene sequence: CDR1 DFQATT, CDR2 SNEGSKA (reference sequence). This CDR3 region has 11 residues. V lost 3 bases and J 12 bases, leaving 12 bases between the germline ends. The CDR3 is CSASGLFGQFF. The DNA of the CDR3 is TGCAGTGCTAGTGGACTGTTTGGGCAGTTCTTC.

The V gene is TRBV5-1, the J gene TRBJ2-6, with D possibly called TRBD1 or TRBD2 (6 bases each). CDR3 length: 18 amino acids. Germline CDR1 is SGHRS and CDR2 is YFSETQ. Trimming pared 0 bases from V and 0 bases from J, leaving 13 bases between. The CDR3 bases are TGCGCCAGCAGCTTGGCCGGGGGACAAACCTCTGGGGCCAACGTCCTGACTTTC. Protein: CASSLAGGQTSGANVLTF.

J is TRBJ1-6 and V is TRBV19, with D perhaps TRBD1 (6 bases). The CDR3 runs to 16 residues. V lost 3 bases and J lost 7, with 16 bases in between. Per germline, CDR1 LNHDA and CDR2 SQIVND (reference sequence). For the CDR3, the DNA is TGTGCCAGTAGTATTAATGTTAGGGGGGGAAATTCACCCCTCCACTTT. This sequence encodes CASSINVRGGNSPLHF. Filled out from reference TRBV19 and TRBJ1-6, the complete variable domain reads DGGITQSPKYLFRKEGQNVTLSCEQNLNHDAMYWYRQDPGQGLRLIYYSQIVNDFQKGDIAEGYSVSREKKESFPLTVTSAQKNPTAFYLCASSINVRGGNSPLHFGNGTRLTVT.

The rearrangement joins TRBV2 to TRBJ2-3, with 7 bases lining up with TRBD2. The CDR3 length is 15 residues. Germline V gene data show CDR1 as SNHLY and CDR2 as FYNNEI. V lost 4 bases to trimming and J lost 1 base; unmatched junction nucleotides: 5. CDR3 protein: CASSGRENRTDTQYF. As DNA, the CDR3 is TGTGCCAGCAGTGGGCGGGAGAATCGCACAGATACGCAGTATTTT.

The DNA for the CDR3 is TGTGCCAGCAGTCGCATAGTTTCAGGGGCCAACGTCCTGACTTTC. It yields the protein CASSRIVSGANVLTF. The rearrangement links TRBV2 to TRBJ2-6, with D unresolved. The CDR3 covers 15 residues. CDR1 is SNHLY, CDR2 FYNNEI, per germline. Trimming cost V 5 bases and J 4 bases, with 12 bases left between them.

Notes on this clone: Other DNA sequences of this sample code for an identical CDR3. The CDR3 nucleotides are TGTGCCAGCAGCCTAACGCCGGGCTCCTACGAGCAGTACTTC. This translates into CASSLTPGSYEQYF. The chain is built from TRBV7-2 and TRBJ2-7, with D unclear. Deletions cut 5 bases from V and 0 bases from J, with 11 bases between. CDR1 and CDR2 (germline): SGHTA, FQGNSA. The CDR3 has 14 residues.

The chain links TRBV5-6 to TRBJ2-4, with D perhaps TRBD2 (5 bases). Per germline, CDR1 SGHDT and CDR2 YYEEEE. Trimming shortened V by 0 bases and J by 2 bases, and 12 bases separated the two germline ends. This CDR3 comprises 16 residues. The CDR3 loop is CASSLVTPSPKNIQYF. CDR3 sequence (DNA): TGTGCCAGCAGCTTGGTAACTCCTAGCCCCAAAAACATTCAGTACTTC.

This clone came up once. CDR3 sequence (DNA): TGTGCCAGCAGTGACAGGGGGCGGATGGCTCAGCCCCAGCATTTT. Translating gives CASSDRGRMAQPQHF. V and J are TRBV6-1 and TRBJ1-5; TRBD1 agrees at 8 bases. This CDR3 has 15 amino acids. The trim removed 3 bases at V and 6 bases at J, leaving 7 bases unmatched. From germline, CDR1 is MNHNS and CDR2 SASEGT.

This clone was seen just once. V and J are TRBV27 and TRBJ2-3; TRBD2 matches at 14 bases. Losses at the gene ends were 7 bases for V and 2 bases for J; bases not matched to a gene: 11. Germline loops: CDR1 MNHEY, CDR2 SMNVEV (reference sequence). CDR3 length equals 18 residues. The CDR3 spells CASIATRTSGRTTDTQYF. For the CDR3, the DNA is TGTGCCAGCATTGCCACTAGGACTAGCGGGAGGACCACAGATACGCAGTATTTT.

The chain links TRBV5-1 to TRBJ2-5; 10 positions agree with TRBD1. Germline V gives CDR1 SGHRS, CDR2 YFSETQ. V was pared by 0 bases and J by 5 bases, with 4 bases of the junction left unmatched. CDR3 length: 15 amino acids. CDR3: CASSLVGQGHETQYF. CDR3 DNA sequence: TGCGCCAGCAGCTTGGTGGGACAGGGGCACGAGACCCAGTACTTC.

The V gene is TRBV11-3, the J gene TRBJ1-4; tentative D call: TRBD1 (6 bases). The CDR3 contains 19 residues. The germline V gene has CDR1 SGHNT and CDR2 YENEEA. Trimming took off 3 bases at V and 1 base at J, with 21 bases between the two ends. CDR3 sequence (DNA): TGTGCCAGCAGCTTGGGGACATTGGGACAACGCGGAACTAATGAAAAACTGTTTTTT. Protein: CASSLGTLGQRGTNEKLFF.

The chain combines TRBV12-5 with TRBJ1-1; 12 bases are shared with TRBD1. The CDR3 covers 17 residues. CDR1 is LGHNT, CDR2 FRNRAP, per germline. V was clipped by 1 base and J by 1 base; unmatched bases: 4. CDR3: CASGLGGQGARNTEAFF. CDR3 nucleotides: TGTGCTAGTGGTTTGGGGGGACAGGGGGCCCGGAACACTGAAGCTTTCTTT.

V usage is TRBV29-1 and J usage is TRBJ2-7, with D possibly TRBD2 on 5 matching bases. This CDR3 has 14 residues. Trimming cost V 5 bases and J 0 bases, with 14 bases left between them. The germline gives CDR1 SQVTM, CDR2 ANQGSEA. The CDR3 spells CSVLREGSSYEQYF. CDR3 coding DNA: TGCAGCGTTCTCCGAGAGGGAAGCTCCTACGAGCAGTACTTC.

The rearrangement uses TRBV6-1 and TRBJ2-7; D is unclear. The CDR3 has 16 residues. Trimming left V 3 bases short and J 3 bases short, with 18 bases between. CDR1 is MNHNS, CDR2 SASEGT, per germline. The CDR3 region has the DNA TGTGCCAGCAGTGACACTCGTCCATGGTCGTTCTACGAGCAGTACTTC. This translates into CASSDTRPWSFYEQYF.

CDR3 in amino acids: CASSSMSYEQYF. DNA of the CDR3: TGCGCCAGCAGCTCGATGTCCTACGAGCAGTACTTC. V gene TRBV5-1 combines with J gene TRBJ2-7; no reliable D call. V dropped 3 bases and J dropped 1 base, with 5 bases sitting between them. Per germline, CDR1 SGHRS and CDR2 YFSETQ. CDR3 size: 12 residues.

This clone was seen only a few times. The gene calls are TRBV12-5 and TRBJ1-3; D is possibly TRBD1 (5 bases). V shed 3 bases and J shed 4 bases, with 10 bases lying between them. This CDR3 has 14 residues. In germline, CDR1 is LGHNT, CDR2 FRNRAP. This CDR3 is CASGLGVQGNTIYF. CDR3 DNA: TGTGCTAGTGGTTTAGGGGTGCAGGGAAACACCATATATTTT.

V is TRBV7-2 and J is TRBJ2-5; 11 bases align to TRBD1. The CDR3 is 14 amino acids. V was pared by 1 base and J by 6 bases, with 1 base of the junction left unmatched. Germline V gene lookup returns CDR1 SGHTA and CDR2 FQGNSA. CDR3 residues: CASSLGTGGQTQYF. In DNA form, the CDR3 reads TGTGCCAGCAGCTTAGGGACAGGGGGCCAGACCCAGTACTTC. Variable domain in full (rest from reference TRBV7-2 and TRBJ2-5): GAGVSQSPSNKVTEKGKDVELRCDPISGHTALYWYRQSLGQGLEFLIYFQGNSAPDKSGLPSDRFSAERTGGSVSTLTIQRTQQEDSAVYLCASSLGTGGQTQYFGPGTRLLVL.

This chain uses TRBV7-6 with TRBJ1-4; D is unclear. Deletions cut 1 base from V and 7 bases from J, with 10 bases between. Germline V CDR1 and CDR2: SGHVS, FNYEAQ. The CDR3 contains 14 residues. The CDR3 nucleotides read TGTGCCAGCAGCTTAGTGGCAGTAGGTGAAAAACTGTTTTTT. This encodes CASSLVAVGEKLFF.

This clone has a handful of counts. The chain joins TRBV7-2 to TRBJ2-3, with 7 bases matching TRBD1. This CDR3 comprises 15 residues. Per the germline V gene, CDR1 is SGHTA and CDR2 is FQGNSA. V was pared by 5 bases and J by 0 bases, with 5 bases of the junction left unmatched. Here the CDR3 reads CASSRDRVSTDTQYF. The DNA of the CDR3 is TGTGCCAGCAGCCGCGACAGGGTTAGCACAGATACGCAGTATTTT.

With respect to this clone: An end of the junction differs from the germline gene, which may be a read error. The chain couples TRBV16 to TRBJ1-5, with 12 bases that match TRBD1. The CDR3 contains 14 residues. Germline V gene lookup returns CDR1 KGHSY and CDR2 FQNENV. The CDR3 reads CASSQWDRGQLQHF. In DNA form, the CDR3 reads TGTGCCAGCAGCCAATGGGACAGGGGGCAGCTCCAGCATTTT.

This chain joins TRBV9 and TRBJ1-1, with D possibly matching TRBD1 (5 bases). The CDR3 length is 15 residues. Germline V gene lookup returns CDR1 SGDLS and CDR2 YYNGEE. The ends were cut back, 3 bases at V and 5 bases at J, with 17 bases in the middle. This chain's CDR3 is CASSAPQGGITEAFF. For the CDR3, the DNA is TGTGCCAGCAGCGCCCCCCAGGGAGGAATTACTGAAGCTTTCTTT.